Each of the 10 T cell receptor beta chains below was sequenced from the same sample in a study of beta chain features in type 1 diabetes. As every portion of the isolated RNA was reverse transcribed, the sequencing read expressed TCRB transcripts. Method: immunoSEQ multiplex PCR; TCRdb's copy keeps in-frame clones and lacks some. Of hundreds of thousands of clones listed, around 15% are singletons. The sequenced sample was central memory CD4+ T cells from blood. Every receptor here comes from a man under 40 in good health.

The V call is TRBV7-8, the J call TRBJ1-2, with 7 bases matching TRBD1. This CDR3 has 14 residues. Germline V lookup: CDR1 SGHVS, CDR2 FQNEAQ. Trimming took 4 bases from V and 6 from J; bases not matched to a gene: 8. The CDR3 loop reads CASSSRQGIDGYTF. As DNA, the CDR3 is TGTGCCAGCAGCTCCCGACAGGGAATCGATGGCTACACCTTC.

This sequence joins TRBV7-2 and TRBJ2-5; no definite D call. Deletions cut 5 bases from V and 4 bases from J, with 8 bases between. Germline CDR1 is SGHTA and CDR2 is FQGNSA. CDR3 length: 12 residues. CDR3 protein: CASSPFVETQYF. CDR3 DNA sequence: TGTGCCAGCAGCCCATTCGTAGAGACCCAGTACTTC. The whole variable domain, filled in from reference TRBV7-2 and TRBJ2-5, reads GAGVSQSPSNKVTEKGKDVELRCDPISGHTALYWYRQSLGQGLEFLIYFQGNSAPDKSGLPSDRFSAERTGGSVSTLTIQRTQQEDSAVYLCASSPFVETQYFGPGTRLLVL.

V gene TRBV7-3 combines with J gene TRBJ2-1; 12 bases are a match to TRBD2. Trimming took 4 bases from V and 6 from J; bases not matched to a gene: 4. This CDR3 spans 15 amino acids. Looked up from germline, CDR1 is SGHTA and CDR2 is FQGTGA. As DNA, the CDR3 is TGTGCCAGCAGCTCTCGACTAGCGGGAGTCAATGAGCAGTTCTTC. It is translated as CASSSRLAGVNEQFF.

This sequence joins TRBV4-3 and TRBJ2-1; TRBD2 matches at 9 bases. CDR1 is LGHNA, CDR2 YSLEER, per germline. J gave up 4 bases and V 0 bases, and 1 base lay outside the gene matches. The CDR3 is 15 residues long. Written as DNA, the CDR3 is TGCGCCAGCAGCCAAGAGCGGGGGGGGTACAATGAGCAGTTCTTC. As protein: CASSQERGGYNEQFF.

This sequence joins TRBV13 and TRBJ2-7; 7 bases line up with TRBD1. Germline V gene data show CDR1 as PRHDT and CDR2 as FYEKMQ (reference sequence). CDR3 size: 14 residues. The V and J ends lost 5 bases and 4 bases, in that order; junction bases with no gene match: 8. CDR3 sequence reads: CASSTGLTGYEQYF. DNA of the CDR3: TGTGCCAGCAGCACAGGACTGACAGGGTACGAGCAGTACTTC.

This clone was observed a handful of times. The chain employs TRBV7-8 and TRBJ2-1; 11 bases agree with TRBD2. The CDR3 has 19 residues. Trimming took 3 bases from V and 0 from J; bases not matched to a gene: 10. Germline-derived CDR1 and CDR2 are SGHVS and FQNEAQ. CDR3 in DNA: TGTGCCAGCAGCTTGGGGGGACTAGCGGAGCCGGGCTCCTACAATGAGCAGTTCTTC. Protein: CASSLGGLAEPGSYNEQFF. Combining the CDR3 with reference TRBV7-8 and TRBJ2-1 gives the whole variable domain GAGVSQSPRYKVAKRGQDVALRCDPISGHVSLFWYQQALGQGPEFLTYFQNEAQLDKSGLPSDRFFAERPEGSVSTLKIQRTQQEDSAVYLCASSLGGLAEPGSYNEQFFGPGTRLTVL.

The chain employs TRBV11-2 and TRBJ2-2, with D perhaps matching TRBD2 (5 bases). The germline gives CDR1 SGHAT, CDR2 FQNNGV. CDR3 length equals 16 residues. V lost 5 bases to trimming and J lost 4 bases, with 17 bases between them. Here the CDR3 DNA reads TGTGCCAGCAGCACCGGCCCCGGAGGCGGCACCGGGGAGCTGTTTTTT. This codes for CASSTGPGGGTGELFF.

This chain connects TRBV5-1 to TRBJ2-5; D perhaps matches TRBD2 (5 bases). The germline gives CDR1 SGHRS, CDR2 YFSETQ. V lost 3 bases and J lost 7, with 25 bases in between. The CDR3 totals 17 residues. CDR3 in DNA: TGCGCCAGCAGCTCAACCTCACCCCCAACGGAGGTTGGGACCCAGTACTTC. Protein product: CASSSTSPPTEVGTQYF.

This chain uses TRBV5-1 with TRBJ1-1, with a tentative D call TRBD1 (5 bases). Germline loops: CDR1 SGHRS, CDR2 YFSETQ. This CDR3 has 14 residues. Trimming removed 5 bases at V and 4 bases at J, with 15 bases between. CDR3 loop: CASRLIGGGTEAFF. The CDR3, as DNA: TGCGCCAGCAGGTTGATAGGCGGGGGCACTGAAGCTTTCTTT.

The V gene is TRBV4-2, the J gene TRBJ2-3; no clear D gene. The V end was cut by 5 bases, the J end by 4 bases, with 7 bases between. The CDR3 runs to 12 residues. Germline lookup yields CDR1 LGHNA and CDR2 YNFKEQ. The CDR3 DNA follows: TGTGCCAGCAGCTCGACCGCAGATACGCAGTATTTT. This codes for CASSSTADTQYF.